A single sample is the source of the 15 T cell receptor beta chains below, sequenced in a study of vaccination effects on CD4 cells after COVID-19. Sequencing in the ViraFEST assay came after antigen-specific CD4+ T cells had been expanded with viral peptide pools, which were used to stimulate PBMC. Following culture for under 12 days, CD4+ T cells were isolated. It was two doses of either the BNT162b2 or mRNA-1273 vaccine that participants received. These TCRs are of unknown antigen specificity. Sequenced by immunoSEQ multiplex PCR; TCRdb stores in-frame clones only, minus some. This sample has under 80,000 clones, with 73% found just once. Sequencing was performed on CD4+ T cells from PBMCs cultured with HCoV-229E spike peptides, taken after COVID-19 vaccination. Every receptor here comes from a human donor who received a COVID-19 vaccine.

This sequence joins TRBV10-1 and TRBJ1-5; D is ambiguous. The V end lost 0 bases, the J end lost 8 bases, and 14 bases lay between the germline ends. The CDR3 extends over 15 amino acids. The V gene's germline CDR1 is WNHNN and CDR2 SYGVQD (reference sequence). This chain's CDR3 is CASSESTEKLEPQHF. The CDR3, as DNA: TGCGCCAGCAGTGAGTCGACGGAGAAGCTTGAGCCCCAGCATTTT.

The gene calls are TRBV10-3 and TRBJ2-7; 7 bases fit TRBD2. The CDR3 totals 13 residues. Trimming took 5 bases from V and 4 from J; bases not matched to a gene: 5. The V gene's germline CDR1 is ENHRY and CDR2 SYGVKD. DNA of the CDR3: TGTGCCATCAGTAGCGGGGTTCAATACGAGCAGTACGTC. As protein: CAISSGVQYEQYV.

The CDR3 reads CASSTQRGGTDTQYF. The CDR3, as DNA: TGTGCCAGTAGTACACAGCGGGGCGGCACAGATACGCAGTATTTT. This sequence joins TRBV19 and TRBJ2-3; 7 positions agree with TRBD2. With V trimmed by 4 bases and J by 1 base, 5 bases remained unmatched. Germline CDR1 and CDR2: LNHDA and SQIVND (reference sequence). There are 15 residues in the CDR3.

The V and J genes are TRBV6-5 and TRBJ2-5, with TRBD1 as a possible D gene (6 bases). The length of the CDR3 is 14 residues. Germline values: CDR1 MNHEY, CDR2 SVGAGI. Trimming pared 6 bases from V and 5 bases from J, leaving 16 bases between. The CDR3 DNA follows: TGTGCCAGCAGAGACGACAGGTCTTGGGAGACCCAGTACTTC. Its protein is CASRDDRSWETQYF.

This clone was detected only a few times. This rearrangement joins TRBV3-1 (or the pseudogene TRBV3-2) to TRBJ1-2, with D unclear. The CDR3 runs to 12 residues. CDR1 and CDR2 (germline): LGHDT, YNNKEL (reference sequence). Trimming removed 2 bases at V and 5 bases at J, with 6 bases between. Here the CDR3 reads CASSQFRYGYTF. Here the CDR3 DNA reads TGTGCCAGCAGCCAATTTCGATATGGCTACACCTTC.

The chain links TRBV6-6 to TRBJ1-1; D unclear. Deletions cut 7 bases from V and 5 bases from J, with 14 bases between. Germline V gene lookup returns CDR1 MNHNY and CDR2 SVGAGI (reference sequence). The CDR3 totals 13 residues. The CDR3 DNA follows: TGTGCCAGCAAACCCACATCGCGAACTGAAGCTTTCTTT. Encoded protein: CASKPTSRTEAFF.

This clone showed up just once. The rearrangement uses TRBV28 and TRBJ1-2, with 7 bases that match TRBD1. Germline V lookup: CDR1 MDHEN, CDR2 SYDVKM. The CDR3 has 15 amino acids. J lost 3 bases, V lost 4 bases, and 8 bases had no gene match. The CDR3: CASSSYDRADYGYTF. DNA for the CDR3: TGTGCCAGCAGTTCATATGACAGGGCGGACTATGGCTACACCTTC.

The gene calls are TRBV6-5 and TRBJ2-1; unclear D gene. Germline V gene lookup returns CDR1 MNHEY and CDR2 SVGAGI. The CDR3 runs 12 residues. The germline V and J ends were trimmed by 4 bases and 8 bases, with 9 bases remaining between them. The chain's CDR3 is CASSSNPYEQFF. The CDR3 DNA reads as TGTGCCAGCAGTTCCAATCCGTATGAGCAGTTCTTC.

This clone appeared a few times. V usage is TRBV5-1 and J usage is TRBJ1-4, with TRBD1 identical over 7 bases. The length of the CDR3 is 15 residues. The germline gives CDR1 SGHRS, CDR2 YFSETQ. Trimming at V came to 3 bases and at J to 6 bases, leaving 8 bases not matched to a gene. The CDR3 DNA reads as TGCGCCAGCAGCTGGAACAGGGGAGGGGATGAAAAACTGTTTTTT. It yields the protein CASSWNRGGDEKLFF.

This clone appeared a few times. J is TRBJ1-3 and V is TRBV9; a weak D match, TRBD1 (6 bases). Looked up from germline, CDR1 is SGDLS and CDR2 is YYNGEE. This CDR3 spans 17 amino acids. V lost 3 bases and J 1 base, leaving 17 bases between the germline ends. CDR3 region: CASSGVTGSSSGNTIYF. The CDR3 region has the DNA TGTGCCAGCAGCGGCGTTACAGGGTCCTCTTCTGGAAACACCATATATTTT.

This clone was counted a few times. The V gene is TRBV24-1, the J gene TRBJ2-4; 8 nucleotides line up with TRBD2. Germline assignment: CDR1 KGHDR and CDR2 SFDVKD. V trimming: 10 bases; J trimming: 2 bases; junction bases outside the gene matches: 3. This CDR3 has 13 amino acids. CDR3 protein: CATPGGTKNIQYF. CDR3 nucleotide sequence: TGTGCCACTCCGGGGGGGACCAAAAACATTCAGTACTTC.

The chain links TRBV6-2 or TRBV6-3 to TRBJ2-7; D not resolved. The V gene lost 0 bases and the J gene lost 0 bases, with 9 bases spanning the gap. CDR1 and CDR2 from the germline V gene are MNHEY and SVGEGT. The CDR3 runs to 15 residues. CDR3 in amino acids: CASSYSLGSSYEQYV. The CDR3 DNA follows: TGTGCCAGCAGTTACTCCCTGGGGTCCTCCTACGAGCAGTACGTC.

V is TRBV5-8 and J is TRBJ2-5; TRBD1 matches at 8 bases. Trimming at V came to 3 bases and at J to 6 bases, leaving 13 bases not matched to a gene. CDR1 is SGHTS, CDR2 YDEGEE, per germline. The CDR3 totals 16 residues. As DNA, the CDR3 is TGTGCCAGCAGCTCCTCCCCCGGGACAGGATGGAAGACCCAGTACTTC. It encodes CASSSSPGTGWKTQYF.

V and J are TRBV30 and TRBJ1-2; D remains ambiguous. The V gene's germline CDR1 is GTSNPN and CDR2 SVGIG (reference sequence). Trimming pared 2 bases from V and 1 base from J, leaving 8 bases between. This CDR3 contains 13 residues. As DNA, the CDR3 is TGTGCCTGGAGTCTAGGGATTAACTATGGCTACACCTTC. Protein product: CAWSLGINYGYTF.

The chain joins TRBV6-5 to TRBJ1-6; D might be TRBD1 (6 bases). Germline lookup yields CDR1 MNHEY and CDR2 SVGAGI. With 7 bases removed from V and 9 bases from J, the gap between germline ends came to 13 bases. CDR3 length equals 13 residues. CDR3 amino acids: CASKITGFSPLHF. For the CDR3, the DNA is TGTGCCAGCAAAATAACAGGGTTTTCACCCCTCCACTTT.